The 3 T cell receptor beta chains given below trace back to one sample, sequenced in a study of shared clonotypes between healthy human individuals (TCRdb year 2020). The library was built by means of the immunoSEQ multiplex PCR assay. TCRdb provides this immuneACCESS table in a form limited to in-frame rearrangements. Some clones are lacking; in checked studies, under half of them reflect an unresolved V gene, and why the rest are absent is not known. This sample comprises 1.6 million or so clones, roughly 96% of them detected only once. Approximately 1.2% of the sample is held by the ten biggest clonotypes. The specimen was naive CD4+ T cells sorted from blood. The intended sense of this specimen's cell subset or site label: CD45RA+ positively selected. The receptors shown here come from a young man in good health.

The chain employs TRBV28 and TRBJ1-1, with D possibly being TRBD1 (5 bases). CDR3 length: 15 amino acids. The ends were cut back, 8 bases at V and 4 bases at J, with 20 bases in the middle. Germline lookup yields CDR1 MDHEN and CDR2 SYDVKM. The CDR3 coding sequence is TGTGCCAGCGACGAGGTGAGGGCCAGGGTCACTGAAGCTTTCTTT. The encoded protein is CASDEVRARVTEAFF.

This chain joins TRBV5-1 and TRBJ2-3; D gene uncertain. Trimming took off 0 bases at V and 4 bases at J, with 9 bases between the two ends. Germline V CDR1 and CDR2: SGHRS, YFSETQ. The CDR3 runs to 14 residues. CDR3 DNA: TGCGCCAGCAGCTTGGGGGGTTACCCAGATACGCAGTATTTT. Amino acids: CASSLGGYPDTQYF.

The CDR3 region has the DNA TGTGCCAGCAGTAACGGGGGGAGTTACAATGAGCAGTTCTTC. This translates into CASSNGGSYNEQFF. The chain combines TRBV6-5 with TRBJ2-1, with TRBD2 matching over 7 bases. This CDR3 spans 14 amino acids. The germline CDR1 and CDR2 sequences are MNHEY and SVGAGI. Trimming cost V 5 bases and J 4 bases; bases outside gene matches: 5.